This entry features one TCR beta chain sequence. This clone was detected only a few times. This clone's antigen is unknown. No qualities accompany the bases; no much larger clone lies one base away. This entry is derived from a study of cytomegalovirus exposure and HLA in healthy donors (dated by TCRdb to about 2017). Study-wide context: An earlier analysis of approximately 550 of the donors reported about 250 Gb of sequence data and 100 million to 140 million unique TCR beta sequences from 150 million to 200 million T cells. The study combined high-throughput TCR immunosequencing, statistical association of individual TCRs with disease status, and machine learning to predict cytomegalovirus infection status. A later analysis re-examined previously published TCR beta repertoires from more than 600 donors and added high-resolution HLA genotyping to investigate patterns of TCR occurrence. Along with the approximately 700-subject first cohort, a separate validation cohort of over 90 different subjects was used. Typing coverage varied by locus: 629-630 donors for A, B, C, DRB1 and DQB1; more than 500 for DQA1; some 610 for DPA1; 450 to 480 for DPB1. To decide whether each TCR beta V gene segment behaved as functional or pseudogenic, an earlier analysis of approximately 600 of the donors relied on high-throughput TCR beta sequencing. The study was designed to test whether signatures of past pathogen exposure could be identified by cataloging public T cell receptors. Both class I and class II loci were covered by HLA typing, at four-digit resolution. A later genetic analysis used genome-wide SNP genotypes for about 65% of the roughly 700 donors, treating that subset as a discovery cohort. All discovery cohort repertoires had been generated on a single sequencing platform. Five DR-DQ haplotypes were treated as single units for association and clustering because of strong linkage in the cohort. An early release that covered about 600 HLA-typed donors contained approximately 320 gigabases of sequencing data and roughly 84 million unique TCR sequences. The genetic ancestry cluster associated with self-reported Caucasian donors included 81% of the roughly 390 genotyped donors. Among 398 genotyped donors of the cohort, an average of roughly 240,000 unique TCR beta nucleotide sequences were sequenced per donor, roughly 20% of them non-productive. The study profiled the T cell repertoires of hundreds of subjects by immunosequencing and related them to cytomegalovirus serostatus. Donor age, sex, ethnicity and CMV serostatus were collected together with the repertoire data. In the later analysis, no new phenotypic data were used to find candidate immune exposures; instead, reliance was placed on TCR beta sequences and their occurrence across donors.

The full study reports these points: A later analysis found that TCR association rates varied across HLA loci, with DRB1 alleles showing the most associated TCRs and HLA-C alleles the fewest. In an earlier analysis of more than 500 of the donors, most TCR beta V segments appeared in productive rearrangements about 87% or about 30% of the time, broadly matching IMGT annotations. Because counts were too low, about 18 rarely observed V segments, including chromosome 9 orphons, were excluded from the earlier analysis of around 590 of the donors. The presence/absence analyses assumed that sequencing depth was roughly uniform across donors, and that assumption may not be true. The sequencing pipeline was judged likely to have produced a cluster of highly shared sequence variants as a technical artifact. A total of 150 or so TCR beta chains were listed by the study as associated with cytomegalovirus. CMV serostatus was the only immune exposure information available for the cohort. A few of the identified cytomegalovirus-associated TCR beta chains were confirmed in vitro to be specific for cytomegalovirus antigens. The authors suggested that the approach could potentially be generalized to other disease states and immunological phenotypes. A further reported finding was that TCR beta sequences accurately predicted the HLA-A and HLA-B alleles for most subjects in the first cohort. Cytomegalovirus status was reported to be diagnosed by the classifier with high specificity and sensitivity in both the original and validation cohorts. A later analysis reported that several top co-occurrence clusters appeared linked to parvovirus B19, influenza, CMV and Epstein-Barr virus. Because the 87-base-pair reads could not distinguish some IMGT-functional V segments, including TRBV6-2 and TRBV6-3, those segments were excluded. Only TCR beta chains were sequenced in this cohort, and the absence of alpha or paired-chain data limited detectable features. A later analysis found that most CMV-associated TCR beta chains appeared HLA-restricted, with HLA associations seemingly driven largely by CMV exposure. A later genetic analysis associated a missense DCLRE1C variant with V-gene and J-gene trimming of TCR beta chains, and an independent cohort replicated the association. Correlated functional status among segregating V segments might reflect linkage disequilibrium, but an unknown experimental factor could not be ruled out. In a later analysis, HLA-associated TCR beta chains were found to be more clonally expanded and to have lower generation probabilities than equally common non-associated chains. In a later analysis, some 18,000 TCR beta sequences were associated with specific HLA alleles at a false discovery rate of 0.05. Assigning TCR associations to individual alleles was difficult when HLA alleles, especially DR and DQ, strongly co-occurred. According to a later genetic analysis, donors in an Asian-associated ancestry cluster had fewer N-insertions in productive TCRs than the approximately 690-donor mean. HLA typing was unavailable for some donors at each locus, so association tests used only the typed subset. Most TCR sequences were observed very rarely across donors, whereas some public TCRs were present in many individuals.

At the junction V is shortened by 1 base and J by 4 bases, with 9 bases in between. From cysteine to phenylalanine, the CDR3 is 14 amino acids long. Just the 42-base CDR3 DNA is kept, in frame starting at base 1. The germline V gene yields MGHRA for CDR1 and YSYEKL for CDR2. Library preparation used the immunoSEQ multiplex PCR assay. For the multiplex PCR, a mixture combining 60 forward primers for TCR Vbeta segments and 13 reverse primers for TCR Jbeta segments was used. The CDR3 region of rearranged TCR beta genes was amplified from genomic DNA with a multiplex PCR assay. Amplified TCR beta libraries were sequenced as 87-base-pair reads on the Illumina HiSeq System. Regarding the original processing steps: A later analysis tallied approximately 87 million unique TCR beta chains across the approximately 670 repertoires, and about 10 million of those chains were shared by two or more donors. Raw reads were error-corrected and collapsed into unique sequences by a nearest-neighbor algorithm in which closely related sequences were merged to remove PCR and sequencing errors. V, D and J gene segments were assigned by aligning CDR3 sequences to IMGT reference sequences. Each retained sequence needed at least a six-nucleotide match to both a V gene segment and a J gene segment. A rearrangement was called productive if the CDR3 had no stop codons and remained in frame with V and J, and every other rearrangement was called non-productive. Following IMGT convention, CDR3 was defined as the stretch from the second conserved V-encoded cysteine to the conserved J-encoded phenylalanine. The earlier analysis of roughly 590 of the donors excluded any sequence lacking an unambiguous match to a single V gene segment. In an earlier analysis of a few hundred of the donors, V segments were called functional above 56.7% productive rearrangements and were called segregating when the between-donor standard deviation exceeded 5%. To diagnose cytomegalovirus status from the catalog of TCR beta chain sequences, a statistical classification framework was built. A later analysis assigned V and J genes by comparing TCR nucleotide sequences with IMGT/GENE-DB human TR gene sequences. The TCRdist pipeline was used in a later analysis to assign CDR3 sequences and most-parsimonious VDJ recombination scenarios. A later analysis defined each TCR beta chain by its CDR3 amino acid sequence plus V-gene family, and excluded reads lacking a unique V-gene family. In a later analysis, 450 to 600 highly shared, low-generation-probability nucleotide sequences were removed to address suspected cross-contamination and a sequencing artifact. In a later analysis, a clonal expansion index for each public chain was calculated from normalized within-repertoire ranks of inferred template counts. In a later analysis, generation probabilities were computed with a VDJ recombination model fitted to out-of-frame rearrangements, and the resulting probabilities were checked against IGoR. In a later analysis, hypergeometric tests were used to score TCR-TCR, TCR-HLA and TCR-CMV co-occurrence, with a repertoire-size bias correction applied to TCR pairs. To estimate false discovery rates, a later analysis permuted the HLA or CMV assignments 20 times. In a later analysis, co-occurring TCRs were grouped using DBSCAN, with TCRdist sequence similarity added in when clustering inside HLA-allele-positive subsets. Repertoires with fewer than 30,000 or more than 120,000 public chains were left out of co-occurrence clustering, as were four to six repertoires with anomalous nucleotide sharing. The table was pulled from immuneACCESS by TCRdb, which kept in-frame rearrangements only. Such tables lose some clones; where checked, under half of the loss comes from unresolved V genes, and the rest has no known cause. V and J calls and clone size follow that table, whereas D and trimming were derived from the DNA. The sample table contains roughly 150,000 clones; only one count was recorded for approximately 9% of them. Less than 2% of the sample rests with the top ten.

The cohort comprised 670 or so healthy bone marrow donors. All cohort members were sampled while nominally healthy, although unrecorded immune exposures were likely present. The donor tested CMV seronegative and was one of the 352 seronegative cohort members. A peripheral blood sample was provided by each donor, and peripheral blood mononuclear cells were used for TCR beta sequencing. Genomic DNA was extracted from the blood cell samples with the Qiagen DNeasy Blood Extraction Kit. The sequence came from a male donor in good health and CMV-seronegative. The V and J segments used are TRBV4-1 and TRBJ2-3, and TRBD2 may be the D gene, going by 5 matching bases. The sequencing input was PBMCs. The DNA sequence is given as TGCGCCAGCAGCCAAGCGGGAATTTCAGATACGCAGTATTTT. Its translation is CASSQAGISDTQYF.